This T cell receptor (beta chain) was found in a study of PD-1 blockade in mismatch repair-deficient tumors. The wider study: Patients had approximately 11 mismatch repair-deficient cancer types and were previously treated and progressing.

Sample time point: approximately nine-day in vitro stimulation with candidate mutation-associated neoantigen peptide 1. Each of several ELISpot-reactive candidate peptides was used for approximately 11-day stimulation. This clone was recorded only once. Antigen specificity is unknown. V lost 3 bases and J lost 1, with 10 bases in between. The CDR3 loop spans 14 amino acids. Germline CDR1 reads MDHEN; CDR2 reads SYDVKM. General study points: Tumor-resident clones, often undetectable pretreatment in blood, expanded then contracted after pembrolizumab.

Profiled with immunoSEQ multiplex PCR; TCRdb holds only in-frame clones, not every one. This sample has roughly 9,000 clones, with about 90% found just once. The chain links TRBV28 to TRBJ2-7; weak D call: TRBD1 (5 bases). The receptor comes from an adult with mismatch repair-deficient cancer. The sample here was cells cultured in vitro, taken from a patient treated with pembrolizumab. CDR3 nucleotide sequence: TGTGCCAGCAGTTTGGGCCAGGGATCCTACGAGCAGTACTTC. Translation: CASSLGQGSYEQYF.